This entry concerns a single T cell receptor beta chain. The antigen is undetermined. Genomic DNA served as template for TCR beta VDJ and CDR3 profiling. TCRdb re-called the reads through MiXCR, storing one row per CDR3 protein. The top ten hold about 2.5% of the sample, which has roughly 58,000 distinct CDR3 sequences, roughly 58% seen once. The sample is drawn from a study of CD8+CD57+ T cells in acquired aplastic anemia. Study summary: The average read count for CD4+ cells in healthy donors was 10 million to 12 million.

Germline V gene data show CDR1 as ENHRY and CDR2 as SYGVKD. This CDR3 region has 15 residues. The V and J ends lost 6 bases and 0 bases respectively, with 15 bases between them. Findings and limits, study-wide: Over 25 CD8+ CDR3 sequences occurred in both the patients and the controls.

Sequencing was done on a sample of sorted CD4+, CD8+, or CD8+CD57+ T cells (not recorded which) from PBMCs. The chain employs TRBV10-3 and TRBJ2-7; D remains ambiguous. This receptor was taken from a human donor in good health, serving as a control. CDR3 in amino acids: CAISLKDTNSYEQYF. DNA of the CDR3: TGTGCCATCAGCCTGAAAGACACGAACTCCTACGAGCAGTACTTC.